This T cell receptor (beta chain) was obtained from a study of shared clonotypes between healthy human individuals. Replicate sorted-subset PCRs were loaded with 150 to 250 ng DNA, roughly 33,000 T cell genomes. Sequenced by immunoSEQ multiplex PCR; TCRdb stores in-frame clones only, minus some. The table shows about 520,000 clones, with 95% to 97% occurring only once. CDR1 LNHDA and CDR2 SQIVND come from the germline V gene (reference sequence). With 5 bases removed from V and 1 base from J, the gap between germline ends came to 14 bases. The CDR3 contains 15 residues. Sequenced: naive CD4+ T cells sorted from blood. Specified subset: CD45RA+ positively selected. The chain recombines TRBV19 with TRBJ1-2; a possible D gene is TRBD1 (5 bases). This sequence originates from a woman aged 30 to 39 in good health. The CDR3 here is CASSDSPSNNYGYTF. The CDR3 bases are TGTGCCAGTAGTGACAGCCCATCCAATAACTATGGCTACACCTTC. Drawing the rest from reference TRBV19 and TRBJ1-2, the complete variable domain is DGGITQSPKYLFRKEGQNVTLSCEQNLNHDAMYWYRQDPGQGLRLIYYSQIVNDFQKGDIAEGYSVSREKKESFPLTVTSAQKNPTAFYLCASSDSPSNNYGYTFGSGTRLTVV.